This T cell receptor (beta chain) is from a study of shared clonotypes between healthy human individuals. Concerning this clone: Its antigen is unknown.

Study findings and constraints: Compared with clonotypes that all four donors shared, non-shared clonotypes had lower generation probabilities. As a rule, naive subsets had a larger estimated richness than memory subsets.

Naive CD8 cells lacked CD45RO and underwent positive selection for CCR7, leaving out terminally differentiated effector memory CD45RA+ cells. Healthy and HIV-negative, the adult donors had no recent acute infections or vaccinations. CDR3 length: 19 amino acids. With V trimmed by 3 bases and J by 0 bases, 12 bases remained unmatched. CDR1 and CDR2 from the germline V gene are SEHNR and FQNEAQ (reference sequence). Here immunoSEQ multiplex PCR was the method, and the copy in TCRdb shows in-frame clones only, minus some. The sample contains under 600,000 clones, roughly 98% of which appear only once. The sample comprised naive CD8+ T cells sorted from blood. This clonotype was obtained from a man under 40 in good health. This chain connects TRBV7-9 to TRBJ1-3; 9 nucleotides align to TRBD1. Here the CDR3 DNA reads TGTGCCAGCAGCTTTACCCGCGGTGGGACAGGGAGCTCTGGAAACACCATATATTTT. This encodes CASSFTRGGTGSSGNTIYF.